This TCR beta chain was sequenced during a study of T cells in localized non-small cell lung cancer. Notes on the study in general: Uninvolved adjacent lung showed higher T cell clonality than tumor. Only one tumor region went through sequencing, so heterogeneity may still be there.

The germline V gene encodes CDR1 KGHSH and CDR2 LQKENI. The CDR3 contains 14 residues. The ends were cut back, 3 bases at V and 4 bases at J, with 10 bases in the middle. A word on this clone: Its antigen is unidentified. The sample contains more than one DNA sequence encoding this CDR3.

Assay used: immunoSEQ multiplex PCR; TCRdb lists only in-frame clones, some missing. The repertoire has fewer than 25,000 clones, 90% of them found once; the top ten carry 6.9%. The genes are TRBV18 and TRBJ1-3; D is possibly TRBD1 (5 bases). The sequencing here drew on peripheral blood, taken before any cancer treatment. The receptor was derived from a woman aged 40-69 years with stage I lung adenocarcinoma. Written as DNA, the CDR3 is TGTGCCAGCTCACCTGGGACCGCGGGAAACACCATATATTTT. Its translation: CASSPGTAGNTIYF.